This paragraph covers one TCR beta chain sequence. Its antigen is undetermined. This sample is drawn from a study of T cell responses to AZD1222 COVID-19 vaccine. Study results and caveats: Scientists sampled the repertoires only once the peak T cell response had passed.

Combined were second doses at about 4 or about 12 weeks. Produced via immunoSEQ multiplex PCR; TCRdb's table is partial and in-frame only. The sample has 90,000 to 120,000 clones, about 90% seen once. This sample comprised peripheral blood, obtained 28 days after the second AZD1222 dose. The TCR comes from an adult who received the AZD1222 COVID-19 vaccine.

The CDR3 coding sequence is TGTGCCAGCAGTCCTGACTGGGATGTAAGGGGATTCTTC. Protein sequence: CASSPDWDVRGFF. The chain recombines TRBV12-3 or TRBV12-4 with TRBJ2-1; D might be TRBD1 (5 bases). V was pared by 5 bases and J by 16 bases, with 21 bases between. This CDR3 is built from 13 residues.